The text below deals with one T cell receptor beta chain. Its antigen is as yet unknown. This entry belongs to a study of T cell clones after liver transplantation. Study at large: Third-party-reactive TCRbeta sequences from pre-transplant mixed lymphocyte reactions served as antigen-independent comparators. Points from the study as a whole: In 5 of 8 subjects, circulating graft-donor-reactive CD4 TCRbeta sequences fell significantly after transplant.

Data came from immunoSEQ multiplex PCR; TCRdb stores just in-frame clones and leaves some out. The sample contains tens of thousands of clones, about 73% of which appear only once. This TCR was sampled from a human patient who received a liver transplant. The graft donor may be the source of some T cells. Sequenced material: CD4+ T cells from blood, taken at the roughly 16-month timepoint.

CDR3 sequence (DNA): TGTGCCAGCTCACCTGCGGGCAGCGCGAACACCGGGGAGCTGTTTTTT. Translated, it gives CASSPAGSANTGELFF. The V call is TRBV18, the J call TRBJ2-2, with D possibly being TRBD2 (5 bases). The CDR3 consists of 16 residues. Trimming cost V 3 bases and J 0 bases, with 11 bases left between them. CDR1 is KGHSH and CDR2 is LQKENI in the germline V gene. The entire variable domain, with the rest obtained from reference TRBV18 and TRBJ2-2, is as follows: NAGVMQNPRHLVRRRGQEARLRCSPMKGHSHVYWYRQLPEEGLKFMVYLQKENIIDESGMPKERFSAEFPKEGPSILRIQQVVRGDSAAYFCASSPAGSANTGELFFGEGSRLTVL.